This entry lists 9 T cell receptor beta chains sequenced from one sample in a study of T cell clonality in common variable immunodeficiency. Profiling relied on immunoSEQ multiplex PCR, and the TCRdb table lists in-frame clones only, not all of them. The specimen has approximately 52,000 clones, none found just once. The sequencing sample was made of peripheral blood mononuclear cells. Receptor source: a person between 18 and 75 years old in good health.

In its sample, this clone was seen a few times. The read stops 3 residues short of the end of the CDR3; the missing end is completed from the germline J gene. The chain is built from TRBV7-9 and TRBJ1-1; D is ambiguous. The CDR3 contains 13 residues. V was trimmed by 5 bases and J by 5 bases, leaving 12 bases between them. Germline V gene data show CDR1 as SEHNR and CDR2 as FQNEAQ (reference sequence). CDR3 bases read: TGTGCCAGCAGCCCGAGGACGGGGACTGAA. This encodes CASSPRTGTE. The CDR3, in full, reads CASSPRTGTEAFF.

At least ten counts were recorded for this clone. The sequence runs out 3 residues before the end of the CDR3; the remainder is reconstructed from the germline J gene. V usage is TRBV2 and J usage is TRBJ1-4; no firm D call. The CDR3 has 15 residues. The germline V gene encodes CDR1 SNHLY and CDR2 FYNNEI. Trimming pared 5 bases from V and 3 bases from J, leaving 13 bases between. Incomplete CDR3 DNA: TGTGCCAGCAGTAAGACAAGGATGCCTAATGAAAAA. The encoded protein is CASSKTRMPNEK. The full-length CDR3 reads as CASSKTRMPNEKLFF. Using reference TRBV2 and TRBJ1-4 for the parts outside the CDR3, the full variable domain is EPEVTQTPSHQVTQMGQEVILRCVPISNHLYFYWYRQILGQKVEFLVSFYNNEISEKSEIFDDQFSVERPDGSNFTLKIRSTKLEDSAMYFCASSKTRMPNEKLFFGSGTQLSVL.

Many counts were recorded for this clone. The sequenced fragment ends 3 residues before the CDR3 boundary, so the rest is inferred from the germline J gene. The rearrangement uses TRBV30 and TRBJ1-2; D call uncertain. Between the trimmed V and J ends, which lost 4 bases and 0 bases, there was a span of 3 bases. This CDR3 is built from 11 residues. Germline assignment: CDR1 GTSNPN and CDR2 SVGIG (reference sequence). The DNA read from the CDR3 is TGTGCCTGGACAGCTAACTATGGC. It specifies CAWTANYG. In full, the CDR3 is CAWTANYGYTF.

This clone was recorded many times. The CDR3 goes on 3 residues after the read ends, and that part is filled in from the germline J gene. The chain couples TRBV29-1 to TRBJ2-2; D perhaps matches TRBD1 (7 bases). V shed 2 bases and J shed 0 bases, with 10 bases lying between them. From germline, CDR1 is SQVTM and CDR2 ANQGSEA. The CDR3 loop spans 15 amino acids. CDR3 region: CSVETRGANTGELFF. Incomplete CDR3 DNA: TGCAGCGTTGAAACCAGGGGGGCGAACACCGGGGAG.

This clone was detected ten times or more. At one boundary the junction diverges from the germline segment, which might be a read error. Sequencing ends 3 residues short of the CDR3 end; the germline J gene provides the rest. The rearrangement links TRBV4-2 to TRBJ2-7; 8 bases map to TRBD2. CDR1 LGHNA and CDR2 YNFKEQ come from the germline V gene. The CDR3 spans 15 residues. The CDR3 here is CASSQELAAPYEQYF. CDR3 DNA (partial): TGCGCCAGCAGCCAAGAACTAGCGGCCCCCTACGAG.

This clone was seen a handful of times. The read stops 3 residues short of the end of the CDR3; the missing end is completed from the germline J gene. The V gene is TRBV7-9, the J gene TRBJ2-3; D possibly corresponds to TRBD1 (8 bases). The V gene's germline CDR1 is SEHNR and CDR2 FQNEAQ (reference sequence). This CDR3 contains 14 residues. The CDR3 here is CASSNTGGGQPQYF. CDR3 DNA, as far as it was read: TGTGCCAGCAGCAACACAGGGGGGGGGCAGCCG.

This clone was seen more than once but under ten times. The CDR3 extends 3 residues past the end of the read, so its final part is completed from the germline J gene. The chain links TRBV30 to TRBJ1-2; D gene uncertain. CDR3 length equals 12 residues. Germline CDR1 is GTSNPN and CDR2 is SVGIG (reference sequence). The CDR3 region is CAWSDARPDYTF. The covered CDR3 bases are TGTGCCTGGAGTGACGCTAGGCCTGAC.

This clone was seen repeatedly, ten times or more. The read finishes 3 residues shy of the CDR3 end, and the germline J gene is used to complete it. The J gene is TRBJ2-7, the V gene TRBV20-1, with no clear D. CDR1 and CDR2 from the germline V gene are DFQATT and SNEGSKA (reference sequence). The CDR3 extends over 12 amino acids. With 0 bases removed from V and 6 bases from J, the gap between germline ends came to 9 bases. The chain's CDR3 is CSARDRLSEQYF. The part of the CDR3 DNA that was read is TGCAGTGCTAGAGACAGGTTAAGCGAG.

This clone has a count of ten or more. The part of the CDR3 DNA that was read is TGTGCCAGCTCACGGACAGGGCGGGGGAATGAAAAA. This translates into CASSRTGRGNEK. The entire CDR3 reads CASSRTGRGNEKLFF. The V gene is TRBV18, the J gene TRBJ1-4; the match to TRBD1 covers 8 bases. The read gets to within 3 residues of the CDR3 end, and the germline J gene fills in the rest. CDR3 length: 15 residues. After removal of 4 bases from V and 5 bases from J, the junction contained 6 bases not matched to a gene. Looked up from germline, CDR1 is KGHSH and CDR2 is LQKENI.